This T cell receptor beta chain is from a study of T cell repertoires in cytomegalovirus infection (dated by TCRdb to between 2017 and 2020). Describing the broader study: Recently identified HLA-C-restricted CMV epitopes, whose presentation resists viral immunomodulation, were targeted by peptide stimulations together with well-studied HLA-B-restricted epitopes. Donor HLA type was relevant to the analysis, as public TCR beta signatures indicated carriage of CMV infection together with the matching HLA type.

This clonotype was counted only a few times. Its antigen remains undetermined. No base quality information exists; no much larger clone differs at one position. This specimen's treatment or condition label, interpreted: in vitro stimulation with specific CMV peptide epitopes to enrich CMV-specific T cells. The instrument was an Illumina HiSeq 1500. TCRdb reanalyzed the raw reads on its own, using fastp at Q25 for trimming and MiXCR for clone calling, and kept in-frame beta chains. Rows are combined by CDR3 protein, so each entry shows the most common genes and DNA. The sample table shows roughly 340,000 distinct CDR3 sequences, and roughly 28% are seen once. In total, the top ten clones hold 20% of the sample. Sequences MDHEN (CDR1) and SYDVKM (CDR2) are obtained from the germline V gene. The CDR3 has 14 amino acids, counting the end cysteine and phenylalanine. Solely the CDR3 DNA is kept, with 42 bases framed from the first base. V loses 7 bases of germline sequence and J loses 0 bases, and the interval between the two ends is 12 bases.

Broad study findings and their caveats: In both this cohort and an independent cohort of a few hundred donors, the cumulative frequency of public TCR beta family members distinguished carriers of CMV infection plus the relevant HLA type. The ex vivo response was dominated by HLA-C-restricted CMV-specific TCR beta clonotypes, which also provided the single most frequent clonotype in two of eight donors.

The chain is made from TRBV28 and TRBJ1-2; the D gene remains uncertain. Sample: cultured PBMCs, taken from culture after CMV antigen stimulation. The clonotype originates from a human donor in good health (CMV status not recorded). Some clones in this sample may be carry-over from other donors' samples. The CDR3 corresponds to CASTPHFANYGYTF. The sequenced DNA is TGTGCCAGCACCCCCCATTTTGCTAACTATGGCTACACCTTC.